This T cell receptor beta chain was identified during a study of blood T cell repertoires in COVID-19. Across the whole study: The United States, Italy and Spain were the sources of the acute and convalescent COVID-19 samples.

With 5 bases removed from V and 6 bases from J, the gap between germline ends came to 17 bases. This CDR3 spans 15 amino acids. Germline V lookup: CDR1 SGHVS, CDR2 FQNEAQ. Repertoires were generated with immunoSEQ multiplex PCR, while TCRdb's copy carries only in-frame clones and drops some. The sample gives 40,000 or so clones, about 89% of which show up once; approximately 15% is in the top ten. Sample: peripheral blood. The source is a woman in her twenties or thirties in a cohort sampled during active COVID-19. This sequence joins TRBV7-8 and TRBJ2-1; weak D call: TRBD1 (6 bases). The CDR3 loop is CASSPRTVVANEQFF. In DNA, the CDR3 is TGTGCCAGCAGCCCCCGGACAGTTGTAGCCAATGAGCAGTTCTTC.